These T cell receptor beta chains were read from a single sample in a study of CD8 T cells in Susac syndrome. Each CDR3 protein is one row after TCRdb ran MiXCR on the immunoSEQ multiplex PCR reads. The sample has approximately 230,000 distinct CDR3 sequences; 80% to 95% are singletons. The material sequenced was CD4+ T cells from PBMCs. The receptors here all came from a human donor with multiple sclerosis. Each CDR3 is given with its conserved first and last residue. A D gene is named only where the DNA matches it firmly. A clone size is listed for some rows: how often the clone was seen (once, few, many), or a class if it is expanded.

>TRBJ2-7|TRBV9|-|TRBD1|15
CASSVSGTGFSEQYF
TGTGCCAGCAGCGTCTCCGGGACAGGGTTTAGCGAGCAGTACTTC
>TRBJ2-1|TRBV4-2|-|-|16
CASSQVRGGDYNEQFF
TGTGCCAGCAGCCAAGTAAGGGGGGGGGACTACAATGAGCAGTTCTTC
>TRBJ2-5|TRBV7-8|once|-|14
CASSSHRFGETQYF
TGTGCCAGCAGCTCGCACAGATTTGGGGAGACCCAGTACTTC
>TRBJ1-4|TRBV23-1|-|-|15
CASINPGGHNEKLFF
TGCGCCAGCATCAATCCGGGGGGCCATAATGAAAAACTGTTTTTT
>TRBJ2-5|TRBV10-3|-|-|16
CAINSRRGETQETQYF
TGTGCCATCAATTCGCGGCGGGGCGAGACCCAAGAGACCCAGTACTTC
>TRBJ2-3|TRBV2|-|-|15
CASSVGSGRRDTQYF
TGTGCCAGCAGTGTGGGTTCGGGCCGGCGGGATACGCAGTATTTT
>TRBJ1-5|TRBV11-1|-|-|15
CASSPGQDSNQPQHF
TGTGCCAGCAGCCCGGGGCAGGATAGCAATCAGCCCCAGCATTTT
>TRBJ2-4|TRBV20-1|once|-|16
CSARIIWGRGKNIQYF
TGCAGTGCTAGGATCATCTGGGGAAGGGGCAAAAACATTCAGTACTTC
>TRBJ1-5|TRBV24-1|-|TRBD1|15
CATSDDRVHNQPQHF
TGTGCCACCAGTGACGACAGGGTACACAATCAGCCCCAGCATTTT
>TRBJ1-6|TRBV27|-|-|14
CASSQGAYNSPLHF
TGTGCCAGCAGTCAGGGAGCCTATAATTCACCCCTCCACTTT
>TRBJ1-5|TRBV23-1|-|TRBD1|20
CASSPQGGQVKVYSNQPQHF
TGCGCCAGCAGTCCGCAGGGGGGACAGGTCAAGGTGTATAGCAATCAGCCCCAGCATTTT
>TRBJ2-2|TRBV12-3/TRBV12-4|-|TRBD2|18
CASSSGAGGRFGTGELFF
TGTGCCAGCAGCAGCGGCGCGGGGGGTCGCTTCGGCACCGGGGAGCTGTTTTTT
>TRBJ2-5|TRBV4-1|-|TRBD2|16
CASSQDGLAGEETQYF
TGCGCCAGCAGCCAAGATGGACTAGCGGGGGAAGAGACCCAGTACTTC
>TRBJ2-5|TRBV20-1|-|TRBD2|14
CSAWTSGGQETQYF
TGCAGTGCATGGACTAGCGGGGGGCAAGAGACCCAGTACTTC
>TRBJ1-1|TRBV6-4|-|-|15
CASSENPGPNTEAFF
TGTGCCAGCAGTGAGAACCCGGGACCCAACACTGAAGCTTTCTTT
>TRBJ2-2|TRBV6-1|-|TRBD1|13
CASDRGNGGELFF
TGTGCCAGCGACAGGGGGAACGGCGGGGAGCTGTTTTTT
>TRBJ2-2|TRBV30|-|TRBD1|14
CACSLPTGIGELFF
TGTGCCTGTTCCCTCCCGACAGGGATCGGGGAGCTGTTTTTT
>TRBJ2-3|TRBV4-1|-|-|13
CASSQALAQWQYF
TGCGCCAGCAGCCAGGCACTAGCCCAATGGCAGTATTTT
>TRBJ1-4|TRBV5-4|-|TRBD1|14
CASSPDRGGEKLFF
TGTGCCAGCAGCCCGGACAGGGGAGGTGAAAAACTGTTTTTT
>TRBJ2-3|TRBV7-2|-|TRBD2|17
CASSSKLAVLSTDTQYF
TGTGCCAGCAGCTCTAAACTAGCGGTCCTTAGCACAGATACGCAGTATTTT
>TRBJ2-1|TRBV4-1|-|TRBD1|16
CASSYPGQGRNNEQFF
TGCGCCAGCAGCTACCCGGGACAGGGACGAAACAATGAGCAGTTCTTC
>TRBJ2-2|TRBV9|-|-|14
CASSAYMGPGELFF
TGTGCCAGCAGCGCCTACATGGGGCCCGGGGAGCTGTTTTTT
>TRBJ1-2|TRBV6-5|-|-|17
CASSYSQENLGFYGYTF
TGTGCCAGCAGTTACAGCCAGGAAAACCTTGGGTTCTATGGCTACACCTTC
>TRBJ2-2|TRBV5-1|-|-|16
CASSVLGATTTGELFF
TGCGCCAGCAGCGTGCTCGGGGCTACAACTACCGGGGAGCTGTTTTTT
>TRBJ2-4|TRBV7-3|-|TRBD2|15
CASSSAGLAFNIQYF
TGTGCCAGCAGCTCAGCGGGACTAGCGTTCAACATTCAGTACTTC
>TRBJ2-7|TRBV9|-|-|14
CASSEGDKGSEQYF
TGTGCCAGCAGCGAAGGGGACAAAGGATCCGAGCAGTACTTC
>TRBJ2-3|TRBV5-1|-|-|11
CASSLDDTQYF
TGCGCCAGCAGCTTGGACGATACGCAGTATTTT
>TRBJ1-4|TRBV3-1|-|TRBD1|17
CASSQGQGTATNEKLFF
TGTGCCAGCAGCCAAGGACAGGGGACAGCAACTAATGAAAAACTGTTTTTT
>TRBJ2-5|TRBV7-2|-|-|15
CASSLAGSSQETQYF
TGTGCCAGCAGCTTAGCGGGGAGCAGCCAAGAGACCCAGTACTTC
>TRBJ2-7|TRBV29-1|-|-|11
CSAVFGYEQYF
TGCAGCGCTGTATTCGGCTACGAGCAGTACTTC
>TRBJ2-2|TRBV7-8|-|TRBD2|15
CASRVYGGSWGELFF
TGTGCCAGCAGGGTCTATGGCGGGAGCTGGGGGGAGCTGTTTTTT
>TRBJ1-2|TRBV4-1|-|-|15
CASSQDHGDPYGYTF
TGCGCCAGCAGCCAAGATCATGGGGACCCCTATGGCTACACCTTC
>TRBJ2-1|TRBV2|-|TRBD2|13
CASMSGRANEQFF
TGTGCCAGCATGAGCGGGAGGGCCAATGAGCAGTTCTTC
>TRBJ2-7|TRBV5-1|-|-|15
CASSLDGTLSYEQYF
TGCGCCAGCAGCTTGGACGGGACACTATCCTACGAGCAGTACTTC
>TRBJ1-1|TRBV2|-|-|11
CASSVEAEAFF
TGTGCCAGCAGTGTCGAGGCAGAAGCTTTCTTT
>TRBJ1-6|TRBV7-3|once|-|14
CASSLWSSDSPLHF
TGTGCCAGCAGCTTATGGTCCTCGGATTCACCCCTCCACTTT
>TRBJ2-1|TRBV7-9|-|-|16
CASRPIRGNSYNEQFF
TGTGCCAGCAGGCCCATTCGGGGGAACTCCTACAATGAGCAGTTCTTC
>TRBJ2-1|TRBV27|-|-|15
CASSPLGGAFYEQFF
TGTGCCAGCAGCCCATTGGGGGGCGCGTTCTATGAGCAGTTCTTC
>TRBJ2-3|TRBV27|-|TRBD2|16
CASRLWAGGSTDTQYF
TGTGCCAGCCGCCTGTGGGCGGGGGGTAGCACAGATACGCAGTATTTT
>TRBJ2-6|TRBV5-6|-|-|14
CASGRLEGANVLTF
TGTGCCAGCGGCCGGCTTGAGGGGGCCAACGTCCTGACTTTC
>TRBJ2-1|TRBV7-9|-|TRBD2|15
CASTQGRGRYNEQFF
TGTGCCAGCACCCAAGGGAGGGGACGCTACAATGAGCAGTTCTTC
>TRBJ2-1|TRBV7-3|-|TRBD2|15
CASSPLLAGADEQFF
TGTGCCAGCAGCCCCCTACTAGCGGGGGCCGATGAGCAGTTCTTC
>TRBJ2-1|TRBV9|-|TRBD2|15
CASCIGGSSYNEQFF
TGTGCCAGCTGCATCGGGGGGAGCTCCTACAATGAGCAGTTCTTC
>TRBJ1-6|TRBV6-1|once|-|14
CASTEGEGYSPLHF
TGTGCCAGCACTGAAGGGGAGGGATATTCACCCCTCCACTTT
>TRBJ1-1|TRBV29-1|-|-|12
CSAGTTNTEAFF
TGCAGCGCTGGGACAACGAACACTGAAGCTTTCTTT
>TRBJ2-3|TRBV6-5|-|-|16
CASSYSPGYSTDTQYF
TGTGCCAGCAGTTACTCTCCGGGGTACTCCACAGATACGCAGTATTTT
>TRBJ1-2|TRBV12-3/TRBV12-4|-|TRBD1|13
CASSGTGVGGYTF
TGTGCCAGCAGTGGCACAGGGGTAGGCGGCTACACCTTC
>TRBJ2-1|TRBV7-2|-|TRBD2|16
CASSLGSLAVYNEQFF
TGTGCCAGCAGCTTAGGCTCACTAGCGGTCTACAATGAGCAGTTCTTC
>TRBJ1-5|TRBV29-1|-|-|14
CSVVLGGINQPQHF
TGCAGCGTTGTACTCGGGGGAATCAATCAGCCCCAGCATTTT
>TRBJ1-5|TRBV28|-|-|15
CASSSHGGARQPQHF
TGTGCCAGCAGTTCCCATGGGGGGGCTCGGCAGCCCCAGCATTTT
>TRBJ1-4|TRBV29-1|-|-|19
CSVGRHYRGLYATNEKLFF
TGCAGCGTTGGCCGACACTACCGCGGACTTTATGCAACTAATGAAAAACTGTTTTTT
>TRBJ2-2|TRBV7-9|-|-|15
CASSLVNSNTGELFF
TGTGCCAGCAGCTTAGTTAACTCGAACACCGGGGAGCTGTTTTTT
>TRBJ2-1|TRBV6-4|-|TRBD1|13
CASSGQGGGEQFF
TGTGCCAGCAGCGGACAGGGGGGGGGTGAGCAGTTCTTC